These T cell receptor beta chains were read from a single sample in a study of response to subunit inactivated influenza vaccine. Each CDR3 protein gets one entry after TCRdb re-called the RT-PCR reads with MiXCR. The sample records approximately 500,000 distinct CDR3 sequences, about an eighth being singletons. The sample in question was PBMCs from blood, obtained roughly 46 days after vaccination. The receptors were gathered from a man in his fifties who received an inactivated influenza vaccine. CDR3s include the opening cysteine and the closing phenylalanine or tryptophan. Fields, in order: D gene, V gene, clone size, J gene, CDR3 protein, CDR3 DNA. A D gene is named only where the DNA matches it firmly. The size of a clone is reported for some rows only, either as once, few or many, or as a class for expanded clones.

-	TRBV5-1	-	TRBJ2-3	CASSRFGTDTQYF	TGCGCCAGCAGCAGGTTCGGCACAGATACGCAGTATTTT
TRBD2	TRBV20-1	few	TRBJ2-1	CSARDLVGLAGEQFF	TGCAGTGCTAGAGATCTGGTGGGACTAGCGGGTGAGCAGTTCTTC
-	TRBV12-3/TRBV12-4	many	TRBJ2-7	CASSQRGPDVQYF	TGTGCCAGCAGCCAGCGTGGCCCAGATGTGCAGTACTTC
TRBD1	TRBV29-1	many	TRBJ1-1	CSVEDEPGQGTAFF	TGCAGCGTTGAAGATGAGCCGGGACAGGGGACTGCTTTCTTT
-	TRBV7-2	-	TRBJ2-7	CASSINRVLGEQYF	TGTGCCAGCAGCATCAACAGGGTATTGGGCGAGCAGTACTTC
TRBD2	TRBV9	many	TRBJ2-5	CASSVALAGGSQQETQYF	TGTGCCAGCAGCGTAGCTTTAGCGGGGGGGTCACAACAAGAGACCCAGTACTTC
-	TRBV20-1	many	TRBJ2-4	CSAGGGQTFKNIQYF	TGCAGTGCGGGAGGCGGACAGACGTTCAAAAACATTCAGTACTTC
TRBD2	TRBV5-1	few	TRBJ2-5	CASSFRLAGGLSYQETQYF	TGCGCCAGCAGCTTCCGACTAGCGGGGGGCTTATCGTACCAAGAGACCCAGTACTTC
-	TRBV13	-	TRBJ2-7	CASGLGGLCEQYF	TGTGCCAGCGGCTTGGGGGGACTCTGCGAGCAGTACTTC
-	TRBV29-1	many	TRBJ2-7	CSVEDQSGAYEQYF	TGCAGCGTTGAAGATCAAAGTGGGGCCTACGAGCAGTACTTC
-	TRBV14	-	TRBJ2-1	CASTPFGFPYNEQFF	TGTGCCAGCACCCCTTTCGGGTTCCCCTACAATGAGCAGTTCTTC
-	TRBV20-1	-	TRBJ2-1	CSARGGRGDNEQFF	TGCAGTGCTAGAGGGGGTAGGGGGGACAATGAGCAGTTCTTC
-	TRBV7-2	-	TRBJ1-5	CASSLLGLGEPQHF	TGTGCCAGCAGCTTATTGGGCCTCGGGGAGCCCCAGCATTTT
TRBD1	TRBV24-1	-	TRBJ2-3	CATRDRGQGADTQYF	TGTGCCACACGCGACCGGGGACAGGGGGCAGATACGCAGTATTTT
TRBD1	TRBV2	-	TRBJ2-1	CASSDRTGAHEQFF	TGTGCCAGCAGCGACCGGACAGGGGCCCATGAGCAGTTCTTC
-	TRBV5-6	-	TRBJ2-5	CASSFGTTVKETQYF	TGTGCCAGCAGCTTCGGGACGACAGTCAAAGAGACCCAGTACTTC
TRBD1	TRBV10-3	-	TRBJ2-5	CAIRDRGRVGETQYF	TGTGCCATCAGGGACAGGGGGCGGGTAGGAGAGACCCAGTACTTC
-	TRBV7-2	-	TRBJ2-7	CASSLSSASSYEQYF	TGTGCCAGCAGCTTATCTAGCGCGAGCTCCTACGAGCAGTACTTC
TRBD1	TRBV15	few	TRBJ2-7	CATSIGTAYYEQYF	TGTGCCACCAGCATCGGGACAGCTTACTACGAGCAGTACTTC
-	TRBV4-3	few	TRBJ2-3	CASSQARADTQYF	TGCGCCAGCAGCCAAGCAAGGGCTGATACGCAGTATTTT
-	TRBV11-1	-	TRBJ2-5	CASRHHGTRGQETQYF	TGTGCCAGCAGACATCACGGGACTCGCGGACAAGAGACCCAGTACTTC
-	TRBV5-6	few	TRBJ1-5	CASSRGGAFQPQHF	TGTGCCAGCAGCAGAGGAGGGGCTTTTCAGCCCCAGCATTTT
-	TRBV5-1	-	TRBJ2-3	CASSLETSTDTQYF	TGCGCCAGCAGCTTGGAAACTAGCACAGATACGCAGTATTTT
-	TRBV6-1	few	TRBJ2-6	CASWVAGANVLTF	TGTGCCAGCTGGGTAGCTGGGGCCAACGTCCTGACTTTC
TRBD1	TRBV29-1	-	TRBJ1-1	CSGRTGGTEAFF	TGCAGCGGAAGAACAGGGGGCACTGAAGCTTTCTTT
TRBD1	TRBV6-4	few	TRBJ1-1	CASRRQGGTEAFF	TGTGCCAGCAGGAGACAGGGAGGCACTGAAGCTTTCTTT
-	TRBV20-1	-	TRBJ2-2	CSAREKLAGELFF	TGCAGTGCTAGAGAAAAATTGGCCGGGGAGCTGTTTTTT
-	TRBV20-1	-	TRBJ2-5	CSARDLSSQGRLLRETQYF	TGCAGTGCTAGAGATCTTTCAAGTCAGGGGCGATTGCTTAGGGAGACCCAGTACTTC
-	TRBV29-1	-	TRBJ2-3	CSVVRGGTDTQYF	TGCAGCGTTGTGAGGGGGGGCACAGATACGCAGTATTTT
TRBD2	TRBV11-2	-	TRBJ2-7	CASSFGTSVAYEQYF	TGTGCCAGCAGCTTCGGGACTAGCGTTGCCTACGAGCAGTACTTC
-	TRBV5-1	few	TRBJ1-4	CASSLVVGSTNEKLFF	TGCGCCAGCAGCTTGGTGGTCGGCTCAACTAATGAAAAACTGTTTTTT
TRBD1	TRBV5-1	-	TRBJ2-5	CASSSGQATETQYF	TGCGCCAGCAGCTCCGGACAGGCGACAGAGACCCAGTACTTC
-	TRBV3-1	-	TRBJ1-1	CASSRQGRATEAFF	TGTGCCAGCAGCCGTCAGGGTCGGGCCACTGAAGCTTTCTTT
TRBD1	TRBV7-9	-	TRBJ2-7	CASSHPIRGSASYEQYF	TGTGCCAGCAGCCACCCGATCAGGGGGAGTGCCTCCTACGAGCAGTACTTC
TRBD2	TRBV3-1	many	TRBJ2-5	CASSQEPPSGAQETQYF	TGTGCCAGCAGCCAAGAACCGCCTAGCGGGGCACAAGAGACCCAGTACTTC
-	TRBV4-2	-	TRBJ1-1	CASSQVSGKGTEAFF	TGTGCCAGCAGCCAAGTATCAGGGAAAGGCACTGAAGCTTTCTTT
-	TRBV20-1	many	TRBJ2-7	CSAVPPAGFSYEQYF	TGCAGTGCTGTTCCCCCGGCAGGTTTCTCCTACGAGCAGTACTTC
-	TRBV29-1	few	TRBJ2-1	CSTRVRGSYNEQFF	TGCAGCACCAGAGTGAGGGGATCCTACAATGAGCAGTTCTTC
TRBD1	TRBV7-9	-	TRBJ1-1	CASSQTGIEAFF	TGTGCCAGCAGCCAGACAGGGATAGAAGCTTTCTTT
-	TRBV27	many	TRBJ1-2	CASSPQLIHGYTF	TGTGCCAGCAGTCCGCAGCTGATCCATGGCTACACCTTC
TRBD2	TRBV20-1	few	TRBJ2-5	CSASILAEETQYF	TGCAGTGCTAGTATACTAGCGGAAGAGACCCAGTACTTC
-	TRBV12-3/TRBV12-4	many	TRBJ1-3	CASRSTGPGNTIYF	TGTGCCAGCAGATCTACAGGGCCTGGAAACACCATATATTTT
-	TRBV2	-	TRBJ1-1	CASIKTTANTEAFF	TGTGCCAGCATCAAAACGACAGCGAACACTGAAGCTTTCTTT
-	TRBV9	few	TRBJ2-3	CASSVGGKSTDTQYF	TGTGCCAGCAGCGTAGGGGGGAAGAGCACAGATACGCAGTATTTT
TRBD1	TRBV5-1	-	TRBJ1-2	CASSLAAGGAGYGYTF	TGCGCCAGCAGCTTGGCGGCAGGGGGCGCGGGCTATGGCTACACCTTC
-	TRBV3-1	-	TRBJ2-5	CASSPLGGLETQYF	TGTGCCAGCAGCCCCCTAGGAGGGTTGGAGACCCAGTACTTC
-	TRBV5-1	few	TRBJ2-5	CASSPRVTGETQYF	TGCGCCAGCAGCCCTCGGGTCACCGGGGAGACCCAGTACTTC
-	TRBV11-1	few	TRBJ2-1	CASSLDLWLTPGRNEQFF	TGTGCCAGCAGCTTAGATTTGTGGTTAACTCCAGGTCGGAATGAGCAGTTCTTC
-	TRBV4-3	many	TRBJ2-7	CASSQAEGDYEQYF	TGCGCCAGCAGCCAAGCTGAAGGTGACTACGAGCAGTACTTC
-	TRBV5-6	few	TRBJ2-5	CASSSDQGLETQYF	TGTGCCAGCAGCTCGGACCAGGGGTTGGAGACCCAGTACTTC
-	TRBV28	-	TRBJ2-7	CASTTPARGGDEQYF	TGTGCCAGCACTACACCGGCCAGGGGAGGTGACGAGCAGTACTTC
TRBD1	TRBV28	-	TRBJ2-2	CASSWDRENTGELFF	TGTGCCAGCAGTTGGGACAGAGAAAACACCGGGGAGCTGTTTTTT
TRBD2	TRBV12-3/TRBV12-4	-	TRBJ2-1	CASRGTSGSHEQFF	TGTGCCAGCAGGGGGACTAGCGGGAGCCATGAGCAGTTCTTC
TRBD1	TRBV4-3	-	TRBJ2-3	CASSQDLFRTGKDTDTQYF	TGCGCCAGCAGCCAAGATCTTTTTAGGACAGGGAAGGACACAGATACGCAGTATTTT
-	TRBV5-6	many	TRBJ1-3	CASSDPEGLGNTIYF	TGTGCCAGCAGCGACCCCGAGGGCCTGGGAAACACCATATATTTT
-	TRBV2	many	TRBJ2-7	CASSPQSYEQYF	TGTGCCAGCTCACCACAGTCCTACGAGCAGTACTTC
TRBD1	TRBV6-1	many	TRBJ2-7	CASRTLRTGGFYEQYF	TGTGCCAGCAGAACGCTCCGGACAGGGGGCTTCTACGAGCAGTACTTC
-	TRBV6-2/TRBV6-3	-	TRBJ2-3	CASRSPEAHDTQYF	TGTGCCAGCCGGTCTCCGGAGGCGCACGATACGCAGTATTTT
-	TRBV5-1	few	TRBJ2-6	CASSLFGRNSGANVLTF	TGCGCCAGCAGCTTGTTTGGACGGAACTCTGGGGCCAACGTCCTGACTTTC
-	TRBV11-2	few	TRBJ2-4	CASSQQGTLAKNIQYF	TGTGCCAGCAGCCAACAAGGGACATTAGCCAAAAACATTCAGTACTTC